The 9 T cell receptor beta chains in this list originate from one sample, sequenced in a study of cytomegalovirus exposure and HLA in healthy donors. PCR amplification relied on 60 Vbeta primers (plus 13 Jbeta primers). The method was immunoSEQ multiplex PCR; TCRdb's version includes in-frame clones alone and lacks a portion of them. Of 200,000 or so clones in the sample, approximately 78% are singletons; the top ten hold 2.7%. Specimen: PBMCs. The source is a woman in her thirties or forties in good health and CMV-seronegative.

This clone appeared a single time. The chain links TRBV5-5 to TRBJ1-2, with D possibly matching TRBD1 (5 bases). Trimming took off 5 bases at V and 2 bases at J, with 10 bases between the two ends. The CDR3 has 13 amino acids. Germline V CDR1 and CDR2: SGHKS, YYEKEE (reference sequence). The CDR3 here is CASSLPGNYGYTF. In nucleotides, the CDR3 is TGTGCCAGCAGTTTACCAGGGAACTATGGCTACACCTTC.

This clone has only a few counts. The chain combines TRBV28 with TRBJ2-7; 9 nucleotides match TRBD1. This CDR3 comprises 16 residues. In germline, CDR1 is MDHEN, CDR2 SYDVKM. Germline trimming cut 8 bases from V and 0 bases from J; bases unmatched to any gene: 11. CDR3 residues: CASPPRRTGASYEQYF. For the CDR3, the DNA is TGTGCCAGCCCTCCGAGGAGGACAGGGGCCTCCTACGAGCAGTACTTC. Together with reference TRBV28 and TRBJ2-7, the CDR3 gives the full variable domain: DVKVTQSSRYLVKRTGEKVFLECVQDMDHENMFWYRQDPGLGLRLIYFSYDVKMKEKGDIPEGYSVSREKKERFSLILESASTNQTSMYLCASPPRRTGASYEQYFGPGTRLTVT.

The V gene is TRBV15, the J gene TRBJ1-5; D is perhaps TRBD1 (5 bases). This CDR3 is 18 amino acids long. The germline gives CDR1 LNHNV, CDR2 YYDKDF (reference sequence). The V and J ends lost 0 bases and 0 bases respectively, with 15 bases between them. The CDR3 DNA follows: TGTGCCACCAGCAGAGATCGATTGGGGCTTTATAGCAATCAGCCCCAGCATTTT. Its protein product is CATSRDRLGLYSNQPQHF.

On this clone itself: Additional DNA sequences in this sample encode the identical CDR3. J is TRBJ2-5 and V is TRBV5-4, with 8 nucleotides matching TRBD1. Germline CDR1 and CDR2: SGHNT and YYREEE (reference sequence). Germline trimming cut 4 bases from V and 6 bases from J; bases unmatched to any gene: 5. The CDR3 consists of 13 residues. CDR3 DNA: TGTGCCAGCAGCCTTGACAGGGGAAAGACCCAGTACTTC. The encoded protein is CASSLDRGKTQYF.

J is TRBJ1-1 and V is TRBV7-9; maybe TRBD1 (5 bases). The V end lost 1 base, the J end lost 3 bases, and 21 bases lay between the germline ends. Germline-derived CDR1 and CDR2 are SEHNR and FQNEAQ (reference sequence). This CDR3 is built from 18 residues. The CDR3 sequence: CASSLDEGAMILDTEAFF. CDR3 nucleotide sequence: TGTGCCAGCAGCTTAGACGAAGGGGCCATGATACTTGACACTGAAGCTTTCTTT.

The chain uses TRBV19 and TRBJ2-3; 9 bases fit TRBD2. Per germline, CDR1 LNHDA and CDR2 SQIVND (reference sequence). V lost 3 bases and J lost 0; bases outside the gene matches: 7. This CDR3 region has 17 residues. The CDR3 coding sequence is TGTGCCAGTAGTATGGTTAGACTAGCGGATAGCACAGATACGCAGTATTTT. It codes for CASSMVRLADSTDTQYF.

The chain recombines TRBV30 with TRBJ2-2; TRBD2 matches at 7 bases. The ends lost 3 bases at V and 7 bases at J; junction bases unmatched: 8. The CDR3 is 14 residues long. The germline gives CDR1 GTSNPN, CDR2 SVGIG (reference sequence). CDR3 region: CAWSGGMGVGELFF. In DNA form, the CDR3 reads TGTGCCTGGAGCGGGGGGATGGGAGTCGGGGAGCTGTTTTTT.

The V call is TRBV7-6, the J call TRBJ2-1, with D possibly matching TRBD1 (5 bases). This CDR3 has 13 amino acids. Germline V gene data show CDR1 as SGHVS and CDR2 as FNYEAQ. The V gene lost 5 bases and the J gene lost 9 bases, with 14 bases spanning the gap. This CDR3 is CASSPSPTVEQFF. CDR3 coding DNA: TGTGCCAGCAGCCCATCGCCGACAGTTGAGCAGTTCTTC.

The DNA for the CDR3 is TGTGCCAGCAGCTTAGCGCGGGGCCTAGACGCAAGCTCCTACGAGCAGTACTTC. Protein: CASSLARGLDASSYEQYF. The V call is TRBV7-2, the J call TRBJ2-7, with D maybe TRBD2 (6 bases). The germline V and J ends were trimmed by 0 bases and 0 bases, with 18 bases remaining between them. Looked up from germline, CDR1 is SGHTA and CDR2 is FQGNSA. The CDR3 loop spans 18 amino acids.